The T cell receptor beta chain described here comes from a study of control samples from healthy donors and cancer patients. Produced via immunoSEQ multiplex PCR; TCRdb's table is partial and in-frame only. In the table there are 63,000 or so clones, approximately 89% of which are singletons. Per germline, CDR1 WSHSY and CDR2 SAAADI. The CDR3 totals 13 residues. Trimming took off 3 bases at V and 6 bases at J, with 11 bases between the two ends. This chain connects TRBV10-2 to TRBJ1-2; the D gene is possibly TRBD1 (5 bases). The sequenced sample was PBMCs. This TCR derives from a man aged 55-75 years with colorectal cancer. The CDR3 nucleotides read TGCGCCAGCAGTGAACGCAGGGTGGATGGCTACACCTTC. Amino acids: CASSERRVDGYTF.